This T cell receptor beta chain is from a study of identical twins. Study-level findings and limits: One should note that invariant MAIT and iNKT cells could partly confound zero-insertion analyses. Beta clonotypes that were abundant in cord blood contained fewer insertions, a pattern absent from memory repertoires.

With template switching, a universal primer site was added, and the cDNA carried unique molecular identifiers. TCRdb reprocessed the 5' RACE reads via MiXCR and lists one record per CDR3 protein. The repertoire includes 450,000 to 650,000 distinct CDR3 sequences, approximately 10% of them detected once, and under 3% sits in the top ten. Per the germline V gene, CDR1 is DFQATT and CDR2 is SNEGSKA (reference sequence). CDR3 length: 15 residues. Trimming cost V 0 bases and J 4 bases; bases outside gene matches: 8. This clonotype was detected a few times. Its antigen remains unknown. This sample also belongs to another study, concerning yellow fever vaccine responses in identical twins. Per that study: As reported, the vaccine T cell response of twins seemed partly convergent and partly personalized.

The sample taken for sequencing was PBMCs. The chain carries TRBV20-1 and TRBJ2-5; 7 nucleotides align to TRBD2. The sequence was obtained from a woman aged 18-29 years in good health. The DNA for the CDR3 is TGCAGTGCTAGAGATAGGAGGGAGGGCCGAGAGACCCAGTACTTC. Translating it yields CSARDRREGRETQYF.